The T cell receptor beta chain under discussion was sequenced for a study of T cells in Graves' hyperthyroidism and ophthalmopathy. Template material for amplifying TCR beta CDR3 regions consisted of RNA transcripts. The TCR CDR3 was amplified in a first-round RT-PCR using the HTBI primer set. TCRdb reprocessed the multiplex PCR reads with MiXCR, giving one entry per CDR3 protein. The sample yields approximately 500,000 distinct CDR3 sequences, roughly 50% seen once. CDR3 size: 18 residues. Germline V gives CDR1 ENHRY, CDR2 SYGVKD. V lost 5 bases to trimming and J lost 4 bases, with 26 bases between them. This clonotype was observed many times.

The source of this sequence is a woman younger than 35 with Graves' hyperthyroidism. The rearrangement links TRBV10-3 to TRBJ1-2; the D gene is possibly TRBD1 (6 bases). Sequencing was done on a sample of peripheral blood or thyroid tissue (not recorded which). Here the CDR3 DNA reads TGTGCCATCAGTCCGACCTTATACAACGAAACAGGGATCTATGGCTACACCTTC. Its translation: CAISPTLYNETGIYGYTF.